This T cell receptor (beta chain) came from a study of blood T cell repertoires in COVID-19 (dated by TCRdb to about 2020). General notes on the study: Samples from collaborators originated in the United States, Italy and Spain and spanned both the acute and convalescent phases of COVID-19. The prospective study material was composed of cDNA or gDNA derived from T cells, B-cell-depleted T cells, or PBMCs. The dataset comprised deeply sampled blood TCRbeta repertoires from subjects exposed to, actively infected with, or recovered from COVID-19. A freely available public database, intended as a resource for researchers studying the immune response to SARS-CoV-2, is where the repertoires were released. The samples were drawn from the first 160 participants of the ongoing ImmuneRACE study and from 1,254 subjects provided by 6 global collaborators. Nearly every sample came with metadata listing a de-identified subject ID, COVID-19 status, age in years and sex. HLA class I and class II types, where available, came from metadata supplied by the sample provider rather than from assay-based typing. Summary of the overall study and its limitations: Clinical and demographic metadata were provided uncurated, with the amount varying by source and participant.

Comments on this clone: The clone's antigen remains unknown. Nothing much larger sits one base from this clone, and base qualities are not available.

Another Seattle source contributed samples from volunteer blood donors who had recovered from COVID-19. Each collaborating institution followed its own protocols to collect whole blood in K2EDTA tubes. For TCRbeta analysis, collaborators shipped samples as frozen whole blood, isolated PBMCs, or DNA extracted from either of those sample types. For CDR1 and CDR2, the germline V gene lists SGHRS and YFSETQ. The cysteine opens and the phenylalanine closes a CDR3 of 15 amino acids. The sequence is cut down to CDR3 DNA, 45 bases in frame from base 1. Cut back by 0 bases and 1 base, the V and J ends lie 10 bases apart. The immunoSEQ Assay, a bias-controlled multiplex PCR, was used to amplify TCRbeta CDR3 regions from genomic DNA. The original pipeline was this. Nucleated cell counts per sample were estimated from amplification of reference gene primers within the assay. Sequence reads were collapsed and filtered to measure the absolute abundance of every unique TCRbeta CDR3 rearrangement. For each sample, productive Simpson clonality was calculated as the square root of Simpson's diversity index across productive rearrangements. The table comes from immuneACCESS by way of TCRdb, which keeps in-frame sequences with V and J called. Part of the clones is missing from these tables; in studies checked, under half for an unresolved V gene and the rest for unknown reasons. V and J calls plus clone size are reproduced from that table; the DNA served to infer D and trimming. The sample contains 150,000 to 200,000 clones, just under 85% of them found a single time. Jointly, the top ten make up less than 9% of the sample.

The specimen sequenced was peripheral blood. The sequence came from a man between 40 and 49 years old who had recovered from COVID-19. The sequence is built from TRBV5-1 and TRBJ2-5; the D gene is perhaps TRBD2, on 5 matching bases. CDR3 sequence: CASSLGGSPQETQYF. The nucleotide sequence is given as TGCGCCAGCAGCTTGGGAGGGTCCCCCCAAGAGACCCAGTACTTC.